Detailed here is one T cell receptor (beta chain). It has no known antigen specificity. One base away there is no much larger clone; base qualities are not given. This record belongs to a study of blood T cell repertoires in COVID-19 (TCRdb year 2020). Study-wide context: The collaborator samples originated in the United States, Italy and Spain and spanned the acute and convalescent phases of COVID-19. The prospective study material was composed of cDNA or gDNA derived from T cells, B-cell-depleted T cells, or PBMCs. The repertoires were made available in a free public database intended to serve as a resource for research on the immune response to SARS-CoV-2. Samples came from the ongoing ImmuneRACE study (first 160 participants) plus 1,254 subjects from 6 global collaborators. The sample metadata nearly always contained a de-identified subject ID, COVID-19 status, age in years and sex. Where available, HLA class I and class II types were obtained from metadata supplied by the sample provider rather than from assay-based typing. The dataset comprised deeply sampled blood TCRbeta repertoires from subjects exposed to, actively infected with, or recovered from COVID-19.

On the study overall, not on this receptor specifically: The amount of clinical and demographic metadata varied by source and participant and was provided uncurated.

Trimming takes 1 base from V and 4 bases from J, and the germline ends sit 8 bases apart. The germline V gene gives CDR1 as SGHNT and CDR2 as YENEEA. The CDR3 goes from the cysteine to the phenylalanine over 14 residues. CDR3 DNA only is kept here, 42 bases in frame from base 1. The immunoSEQ Assay, a bias-controlled multiplex PCR, was used to amplify TCRbeta CDR3 regions from genomic DNA. In the paper's pipeline: The number of nucleated cells in each sample was estimated from the amplification of reference gene primers within the assay. To quantify the absolute abundance of each unique TCRbeta CDR3 rearrangement, sequence reads were collapsed and filtered. For each sample, productive Simpson clonality was calculated as the square root of Simpson's diversity index over productive rearrangements. Drawn from immuneACCESS, this table holds only the in-frame rearrangements with V and J called that TCRdb kept. Clones are partly lost; checked studies trace under half to an unresolved V gene and leave the rest unexplained. V and J calls and clone size follow that table, whereas D and trimming were derived from the DNA. This sample comprises around 150,000 clones, over 80% of them detected only once. The ten biggest clones cover 6.2% of the sample.

Participants in the prospective study were aged roughly 18 to 89 years, lived in some 24 United States geographic areas, and enrolled through a virtual design. Cohort assignment in the prospective study relied on participant-reported clinical history from a screening survey and a study questionnaire. Recovered participants in ImmuneRACE Cohort 3 were defined as having two consecutive negative NP/OP PCR tests, clearance from a healthcare professional, or resolution of symptoms. In the prospective study, whole blood, serum and a nasopharyngeal or oropharyngeal swab were collected from each participant by mobile phlebotomists. Participants in the prospective study had the option to provide additional blood draws and questionnaires over a roughly 2-month period. Before DNA extraction, blood samples from the prospective study were shipped at room temperature or frozen.

The sample taken for sequencing was PBMCs or T cells enriched from blood (not recorded which). Rearrangement joined TRBV11-3 to TRBJ2-1, and the D gene may be TRBD2, 5 bases matching. This TCR came from a woman between 40 and 55 years old who had recovered from COVID-19. The CDR3 region has the sequence CASSLGGSYNEQFF. The bases read TGTGCCAGCAGCTTAGGCGGGTCTTACAATGAGCAGTTCTTC.